The 13 T cell receptor beta chains in this list originate from one sample, sequenced in a study of response to subunit inactivated influenza vaccine. Via MiXCR, TCRdb re-called the RT-PCR reads, giving one row per CDR3 protein. Here the sample spans over 400,000 distinct CDR3 sequences, 13% being singletons. This material consisted of PBMCs from blood, taken about 40 days after vaccination. These receptors were collected from a man between 50 and 59 years old who received an inactivated influenza vaccine.

The V call is TRBV7-3, the J call TRBJ2-2, with D perhaps TRBD1 (5 bases). V was shortened by 2 bases and J by 6 bases, with 10 bases between the two germline ends. This CDR3 spans 14 amino acids. Per the germline V gene, CDR1 is SGHTA and CDR2 is FQGTGA. In DNA, the CDR3 is TGTGCCAGCAGCTTAGGGGCAGCCGCCGGGGAGCTGTTTTTT. Translation gives CASSLGAAAGELFF.

In nucleotides, the CDR3 is TGTGCCAGCGAAGACCTCTACGAGCAGTACTTC. It codes for CASEDLYEQYF. The chain recombines TRBV6-2 or TRBV6-3 with TRBJ2-7, with D unresolved. The germline V and J ends were trimmed by 8 bases and 3 bases, with 8 bases remaining between them. The CDR3 is made up of 11 amino acids. Germline-derived CDR1 and CDR2 are MNHEY and SVGEGT.

This clonotype came up a few times. The chain recombines TRBV7-2 with TRBJ1-3; no firm D call. CDR1 is SGHTA, CDR2 FQGNSA, per germline. Trimming pared 2 bases from V and 0 bases from J, leaving 14 bases between. CDR3 length equals 17 residues. CDR3 protein: CASSLSTGGISGNTIYF. As DNA, the CDR3 is TGTGCCAGCAGCTTATCCACCGGCGGTATCTCTGGAAACACCATATATTTT.

The genes are TRBV15 and TRBJ2-7, with D possibly TRBD1 on 6 matching bases. Germline lookup yields CDR1 LNHNV and CDR2 YYDKDF (reference sequence). This CDR3 spans 14 amino acids. V lost 6 bases and J 6 bases, leaving 18 bases between the germline ends. The CDR3 DNA follows: TGTGCCACCAGTCCAGGGGATCGGGATAGCGAGCAGTACTTC. Amino acids: CATSPGDRDSEQYF.

The chain combines TRBV5-6 with TRBJ2-7; no reliable D call. The CDR3 is 11 residues long. Germline V lookup: CDR1 SGHDT, CDR2 YYEEEE. V lost 2 bases to trimming and J lost 7 bases, with 7 bases between them. The CDR3 is CASSLQTEQYF. CDR3 DNA: TGTGCCAGCAGCTTACAAACTGAGCAGTACTTC.

This clonotype showed up many times. The chain employs TRBV20-1 and TRBJ1-5, with D possibly being TRBD1 (5 bases). Germline V gene data show CDR1 as DFQATT and CDR2 as SNEGSKA (reference sequence). This CDR3 region has 15 residues. V lost 2 bases to trimming and J lost 3 bases, with 14 bases between them. In DNA form, the CDR3 reads TGCAGTGCTAGACTCCGCGACAGATACAATCAGCCCCAGCATTTT. It yields the protein CSARLRDRYNQPQHF.

J is TRBJ2-1 and V is TRBV7-9; possibly TRBD1 for D (6 bases). The CDR3 has 14 amino acids. CDR1 and CDR2 from the germline V gene are SEHNR and FQNEAQ (reference sequence). V was pared by 5 bases and J by 7 bases, with 15 bases between. The CDR3 loop reads CASSPRTASNEQFF. The CDR3 DNA sequence: TGTGCCAGCAGCCCAAGGACAGCTTCAAATGAGCAGTTCTTC.

This clonotype was seen a single time. The chain links TRBV9 to TRBJ2-1, with 8 bases aligning to TRBD2. Germline V gene data show CDR1 as SGDLS and CDR2 as YYNGEE. The CDR3 is 16 amino acids. V lost 2 bases, J lost 4 bases, and 8 bases stayed unmatched. The CDR3 DNA reads TGTGCCAGCAGCGTTATGAGCGGGAGAATTTACAATGAGCAGTTCTTC. As protein: CASSVMSGRIYNEQFF.

The table lists this clonotype with a few counts. The chain has TRBV27 and TRBJ2-1; TRBD2 matches 10 bases. The CDR3 consists of 17 residues. Trimming took 5 bases from V and 3 from J; bases not matched to a gene: 10. Per germline, CDR1 MNHEY and CDR2 SMNVEV (reference sequence). The CDR3 coding sequence is TGTGCCAGCAGTACCTCCCTAGCGGGAGTACTCTACAATGAGCAGTTCTTC. Its protein is CASSTSLAGVLYNEQFF.

This clonotype occurred a few times. This chain connects TRBV10-3 to TRBJ2-1; TRBD2 matches at 9 bases. Germline-derived CDR1 and CDR2 are ENHRY and SYGVKD. The CDR3 contains 16 residues. The junction had 8 bases not matched to a gene; V was cut back by 3 bases and J by 5 bases. The CDR3 DNA reads as TGTGCCATCAGTGAACAGCGGCTAGCGGGGAACAATGAGCAGTTCTTC. It encodes CAISEQRLAGNNEQFF.

The chain joins TRBV10-3 to TRBJ2-7; D is undetermined. Germline V gene lookup returns CDR1 ENHRY and CDR2 SYGVKD. The CDR3 covers 14 residues. Trimming stripped 2 bases from V and 2 bases from J, with 10 bases between. The CDR3 here is CAISEDGQTYEQYF. CDR3 DNA: TGTGCCATCAGTGAGGATGGTCAGACCTACGAGCAGTACTTC.

This clonotype was seen only a few times. The CDR3 sequence is CSVGEGFSGNTIYF. The CDR3 DNA reads TGCAGCGTTGGTGAGGGCTTCTCTGGAAACACCATATATTTT. The chain uses TRBV29-1 and TRBJ1-3; no definite D call. The CDR3 consists of 14 residues. The ends were cut back, 4 bases at V and 0 bases at J, with 10 bases in the middle. The V gene's germline CDR1 is SQVTM and CDR2 ANQGSEA.

This chain joins TRBV4-2 and TRBJ1-6, with 8 bases that match TRBD1. Germline CDR1 reads LGHNA; CDR2 reads YNFKEQ. V gave up 0 bases and J gave up 2 bases; unmatched junction bases: 3. The CDR3 extends over 17 amino acids. CDR3 nucleotide sequence: TGTGCCAGCAGCCAAGATTGGACAGGGACCTATAATTCACCCCTCCACTTT. This sequence encodes CASSQDWTGTYNSPLHF.